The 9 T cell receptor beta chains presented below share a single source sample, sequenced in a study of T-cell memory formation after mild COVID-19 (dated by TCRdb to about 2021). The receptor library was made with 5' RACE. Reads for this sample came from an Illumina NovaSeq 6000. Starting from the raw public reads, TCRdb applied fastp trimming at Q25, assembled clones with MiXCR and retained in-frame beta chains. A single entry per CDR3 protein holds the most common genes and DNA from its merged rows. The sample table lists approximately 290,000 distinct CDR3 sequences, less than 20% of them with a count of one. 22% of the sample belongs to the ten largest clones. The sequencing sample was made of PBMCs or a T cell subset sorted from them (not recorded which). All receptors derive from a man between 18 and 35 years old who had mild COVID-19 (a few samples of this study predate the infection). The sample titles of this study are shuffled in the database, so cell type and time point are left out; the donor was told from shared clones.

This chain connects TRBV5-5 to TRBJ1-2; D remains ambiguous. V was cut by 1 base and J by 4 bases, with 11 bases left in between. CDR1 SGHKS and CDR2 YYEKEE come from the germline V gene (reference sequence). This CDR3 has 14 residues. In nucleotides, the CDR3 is TGTGCCAGCAGCTTGTCAGCAAACCCCTATGGCTACACCTTC. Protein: CASSLSANPYGYTF.

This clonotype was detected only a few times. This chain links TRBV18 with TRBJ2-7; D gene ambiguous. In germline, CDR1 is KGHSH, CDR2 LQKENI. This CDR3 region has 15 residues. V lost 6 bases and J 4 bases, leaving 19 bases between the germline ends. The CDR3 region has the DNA TGTGCCAGCTCCTTTGACGGTGGTTTTTGGTACGAGCAGTACTTC. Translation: CASSFDGGFWYEQYF.

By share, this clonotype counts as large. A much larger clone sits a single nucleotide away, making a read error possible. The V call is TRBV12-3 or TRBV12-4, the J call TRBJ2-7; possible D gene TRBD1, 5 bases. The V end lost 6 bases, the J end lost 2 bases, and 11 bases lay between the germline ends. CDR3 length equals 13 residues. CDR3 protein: CASRFWTPYEQYF. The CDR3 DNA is TGTGCCAGCAGATTTTGGACACCCTACGAGCAGTACTTC.

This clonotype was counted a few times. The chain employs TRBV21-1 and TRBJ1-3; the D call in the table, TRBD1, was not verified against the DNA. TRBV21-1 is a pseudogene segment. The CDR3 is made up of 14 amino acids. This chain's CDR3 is CAIQTGTVGNTIYF. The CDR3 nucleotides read TGTGCCATCCAAACCGGGACAGTAGGAAACACCATATATTTT.

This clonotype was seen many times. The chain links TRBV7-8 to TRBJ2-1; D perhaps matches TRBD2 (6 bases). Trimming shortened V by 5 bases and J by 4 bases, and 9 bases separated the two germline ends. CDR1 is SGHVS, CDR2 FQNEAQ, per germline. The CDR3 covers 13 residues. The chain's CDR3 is CASSIGRYNEQFF. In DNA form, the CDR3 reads TGTGCCAGCAGCATTGGGAGGTACAATGAGCAGTTCTTC.

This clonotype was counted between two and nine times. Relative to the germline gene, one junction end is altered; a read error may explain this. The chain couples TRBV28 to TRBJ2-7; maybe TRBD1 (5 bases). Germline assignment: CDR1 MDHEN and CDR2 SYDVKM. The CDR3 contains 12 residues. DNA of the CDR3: TGTGCCAGCAGTTCGAATAGACAGCGTTATTCTTTC. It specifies CASSSNRQRYSF.

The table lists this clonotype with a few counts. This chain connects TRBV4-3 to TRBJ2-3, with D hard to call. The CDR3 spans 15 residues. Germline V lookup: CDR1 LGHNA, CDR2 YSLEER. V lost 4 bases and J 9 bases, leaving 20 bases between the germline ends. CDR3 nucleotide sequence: TGCGCCAGCAGCCCCAACCTCGACACCGTGCGAACGCAGTATTTT. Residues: CASSPNLDTVRTQYF.

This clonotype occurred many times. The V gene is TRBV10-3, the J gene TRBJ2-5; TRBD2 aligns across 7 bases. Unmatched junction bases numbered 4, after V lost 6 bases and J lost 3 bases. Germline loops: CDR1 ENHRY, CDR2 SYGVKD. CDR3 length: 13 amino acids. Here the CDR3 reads CAIRWEGKETQYF. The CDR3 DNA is TGTGCCATCAGATGGGAGGGAAAAGAGACCCAGTACTTC.

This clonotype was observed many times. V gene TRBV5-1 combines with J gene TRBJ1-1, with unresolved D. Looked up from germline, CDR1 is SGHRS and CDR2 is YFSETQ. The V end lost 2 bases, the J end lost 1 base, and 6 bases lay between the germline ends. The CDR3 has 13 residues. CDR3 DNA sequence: TGCGCCAGCAGCTTTGTGGGGAACACTGAAGCTTTCTTT. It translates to CASSFVGNTEAFF.